Listed here are 25 T cell receptor beta chains from one sample, sequenced in a study of T cells after yellow fever vaccination (dated by TCRdb to between 2018 and 2020). The sample's treatment or condition label is to be understood as: live attenuated yellow fever vaccine strain. The library was produced with 5' RACE. The reads were generated on an Illumina HiSeq 2500. The public reads were reanalyzed by TCRdb: fastp trimming at Q25, MiXCR alignment, in-frame beta chains only. Every CDR3 protein is listed once, alongside the most common genes and DNA of its rows. Present in this sample are 500,000 to 650,000 distinct CDR3 sequences, less than 20% of which were seen just once. About 18% of the sample is in the top ten clones. The source was PBMCs, collected less than 6 days after the first yellow fever vaccination. The source is a young man who received the YFV17D yellow fever vaccine.

This clonotype was counted a few times. The CDR3 coding sequence is TGCAGCGTTGAAACGAGCTCTGGGGCCAACGTCCTGACTTTC. Translating gives CSVETSSGANVLTF. The V gene is TRBV29-1, the J gene TRBJ2-6, with no clear D. Trimming shortened V by 2 bases and J by 0 bases, and 5 bases separated the two germline ends. CDR1 is SQVTM, CDR2 ANQGSEA, per germline. This CDR3 has 14 amino acids. The full variable domain, in which reference TRBV29-1 and TRBJ2-6 provide the parts outside the CDR3, is SAVISQKPSRDICQRGTSLTIQCQVDSQVTMMFWYRQQPGQSLTLIATANQGSEATYESGFVIDKFPISRPNLTFSTLTVSNMSPEDSSIYLCSVETSSGANVLTFGAGSRLTVL.

The chain employs TRBV27 and TRBJ1-2, with 7 bases identical to TRBD1. The germline V gene encodes CDR1 MNHEY and CDR2 SMNVEV (reference sequence). The junction had 8 bases not matched to a gene; V was cut back by 5 bases and J by 2 bases. The CDR3 runs to 15 residues. CDR3 nucleotides: TGTGCCAGCAGTAGAGACTCGACAGGGAACTATGGCTACACCTTC. Its translation: CASSRDSTGNYGYTF.

The rearrangement uses TRBV7-9 and TRBJ2-3; 12 bases agree with TRBD2. Germline values: CDR1 SEHNR, CDR2 FQNEAQ (reference sequence). The CDR3 sequence is 15 residues long. V lost 3 bases, J lost 11 bases, and 9 bases stayed unmatched. The CDR3 region is CASSFLAGGAHGQYF. CDR3 DNA sequence: TGTGCCAGCAGCTTCCTAGCGGGGGGGGCACACGGGCAGTATTTT. Complete variable domain (other parts from reference TRBV7-9 and TRBJ2-3): DTGVSQNPRHKITKRGQNVTFRCDPISEHNRLYWYRQTLGQGPEFLTYFQNEAQLEKSRLLSDRFSAERPKGSFSTLEIQRTEQGDSAMYLCASSFLAGGAHGQYFGPGTRLTVL.

This sequence joins TRBV4-3 and TRBJ1-6; D is unclear. Germline V gene lookup returns CDR1 LGHNA and CDR2 YSLEER. Trimming took 0 bases from V and 4 from J, leaving 22 bases between them. The CDR3 is 20 residues long. The CDR3 DNA reads as TGCGCCAGCAGCCAAGAAAGATTCGGGTCTAGGACGGAGTATAATTCACCCCTCCACTTT. Its translation: CASSQERFGSRTEYNSPLHF.

There are a few counts of this clonotype. The chain uses TRBV18 and TRBJ1-1, with no clear D. The CDR3 is 13 amino acids. Germline CDR1 is KGHSH and CDR2 is LQKENI. Trimming took 2 bases from V and 3 from J, leaving 7 bases between them. CDR3 nucleotide sequence: TGTGCCAGCTCACCAAGGTCGTACACTGAAGCTTTCTTT. Amino acid sequence: CASSPRSYTEAFF.

This chain connects TRBV28 to TRBJ2-1; D possibly corresponds to TRBD2 (6 bases). The germline V gene has CDR1 MDHEN and CDR2 SYDVKM. The V and J ends lost 5 bases and 9 bases respectively, with 17 bases between them. The CDR3 has 14 amino acids. This chain's CDR3 is CASSPRASVGEQFF. The DNA for the CDR3 is TGTGCCAGCAGTCCCCGGGCTAGCGTTGGTGAGCAGTTCTTC.

The chain has TRBV7-2 and TRBJ2-7; TRBD2 matches 15 bases. J was trimmed by 3 bases and V by 1 base; bases with no gene match: 4. Per germline, CDR1 SGHTA and CDR2 FQGNSA. This CDR3 has 17 residues. CDR3 nucleotide sequence: TGTGCCAGCAGCTTAGTAGGACTAGCGGGGGGGCTCTACGAGCAGTACTTC. Translated, it gives CASSLVGLAGGLYEQYF.

The chain joins TRBV27 to TRBJ2-7, with D possibly matching TRBD1 (6 bases). Trimming cost V 2 bases and J 6 bases, with 8 bases left between them. The CDR3 is made up of 12 amino acids. From germline, CDR1 is MNHEY and CDR2 SMNVEV (reference sequence). CDR3 sequence: CASSLQGTEQYF. As DNA, the CDR3 is TGTGCCAGCAGTTTACAGGGGACCGAGCAGTACTTC.

There are a few counts of this clonotype. The genes are TRBV5-5 and TRBJ2-3; possible D gene TRBD1, 6 bases. Germline CDR1 SGHKS, CDR2 YYEKEE (reference sequence). V shed 4 bases and J shed 3 bases, with 15 bases lying between them. This CDR3 is 15 amino acids long. This chain's CDR3 is CASSPRLQGTDTQYF. The CDR3 DNA is TGTGCCAGCAGCCCCCGCTTACAGGGAACAGATACGCAGTATTTT.

A few counts support this clonotype. The chain combines TRBV5-1 with TRBJ2-1; 7 bases align to TRBD2. The ends lost 5 bases at V and 8 bases at J; junction bases unmatched: 10. From germline, CDR1 is SGHRS and CDR2 YFSETQ. CDR3 size: 14 residues. CDR3 sequence (DNA): TGCGCCAGCAGTGTTCAAGCGGGGAACGATGAGCAGTTCTTC. Protein product: CASSVQAGNDEQFF. The variable domain in full, with the rest retrieved from reference TRBV5-1 and TRBJ2-1, is KAGVTQTPRYLIKTRGQQVTLSCSPISGHRSVSWYQQTPGQGLQFLFEYFSETQRNKGNFPGRFSGRQFSNSRSEMNVSTLELGDSALYLCASSVQAGNDEQFFGPGTRLTVL.

This clonotype was observed a handful of times. The V call is TRBV27, the J call TRBJ2-3; D call uncertain. The CDR3 has 16 residues. Trimming left V 2 bases short and J 0 bases short, with 12 bases between. CDR1 is MNHEY, CDR2 SMNVEV, per germline (reference sequence). The CDR3: CASSLSFTTSTDTQYF. The CDR3 DNA follows: TGTGCCAGCAGTTTAAGTTTCACGACAAGCACAGATACGCAGTATTTT.

V is TRBV5-1 and J is TRBJ2-1; D might be TRBD1 (5 bases). This CDR3 comprises 15 residues. The germline V and J ends were trimmed by 0 bases and 8 bases, with 15 bases remaining between them. Germline assignment: CDR1 SGHRS and CDR2 YFSETQ. CDR3 amino acids: CASSLEGRAPDEQFF. The CDR3 DNA reads as TGCGCCAGCAGCTTGGAGGGCAGGGCTCCCGATGAGCAGTTCTTC.

This clonotype was counted ten times or more. The rearrangement joins TRBV5-1 to TRBJ2-1; TRBD2 aligns across 9 bases. Unmatched junction bases numbered 6, after V lost 3 bases and J lost 5 bases. Germline V gives CDR1 SGHRS, CDR2 YFSETQ. The CDR3 consists of 15 residues. CDR3 protein: CASSSGGGAHNEQFF. DNA for the CDR3: TGCGCCAGCAGCTCCGGCGGGGGGGCTCACAATGAGCAGTTCTTC.

This clonotype was detected a few times. The J gene is TRBJ1-1, the V gene TRBV28; 9 bases match TRBD1. V gave up 6 bases and J gave up 3 bases; unmatched junction bases: 8. This CDR3 region has 15 residues. Germline V gene sequence: CDR1 MDHEN, CDR2 SYDVKM. In DNA form, the CDR3 reads TGTGCCAGCAGCATTCCGGGACAGGGTCACACTGAAGCTTTCTTT. It translates to CASSIPGQGHTEAFF.

This clonotype was found many times. The chain uses TRBV29-1 and TRBJ2-4; D unclear. Germline assignment: CDR1 SQVTM and CDR2 ANQGSEA. The CDR3 sequence is 13 residues long. V lost 4 bases and J lost 1, with 8 bases in between. The CDR3 nucleotides read TGCAGCGTTGTACCCGGGGCCAAAAACATTCAGTACTTC. This translates into CSVVPGAKNIQYF.

The table lists this clonotype with many counts. J is TRBJ1-6 and V is TRBV4-2, with TRBD1 matching over 8 bases. CDR1 LGHNA and CDR2 YNFKEQ come from the germline V gene. CDR3 length: 17 residues. V lost 0 bases and J lost 5; bases outside the gene matches: 6. CDR3 protein: CASSQEWQGADNSPLHF. The CDR3, as DNA: TGTGCCAGCAGCCAAGAATGGCAGGGGGCGGATAATTCACCCCTCCACTTT.

This clonotype was seen many times. The rearrangement joins TRBV24-1 to TRBJ2-1; TRBD2 is a possible D gene (5 bases). Trimming pared 1 base from V and 2 bases from J, leaving 11 bases between. CDR3 length: 16 amino acids. Germline V gives CDR1 KGHDR, CDR2 SFDVKD. The CDR3 loop is CATSDFGPGTYNEQFF. The DNA for the CDR3 is TGTGCCACCAGTGATTTCGGGCCGGGAACCTACAATGAGCAGTTCTTC.

This clonotype was seen only a few times. This chain joins TRBV30 and TRBJ1-1; D remains ambiguous. Germline V gives CDR1 GTSNPN, CDR2 SVGIG (reference sequence). The CDR3 totals 13 residues. V was trimmed by 7 bases and J by 2 bases, leaving 14 bases between them. The CDR3 DNA reads TGTGCCTACTTTAGAGGGCTCAACACTGAAGCTTTCTTT. The encoded protein is CAYFRGLNTEAFF.

The chain carries TRBV27 and TRBJ2-5; a weak D match, TRBD2 (5 bases). The CDR3 spans 17 residues. Trimming pared 3 bases from V and 1 base from J, leaving 18 bases between. Germline values: CDR1 MNHEY, CDR2 SMNVEV (reference sequence). CDR3 nucleotides: TGTGCCAGCAGTTTGGGCGCGGCGGGTTCCCTCCAAGAGACCCAGTACTTC. The encoded protein is CASSLGAAGSLQETQYF.

This clonotype was seen many times. The chain joins TRBV5-1 to TRBJ1-1; 7 nucleotides agree with TRBD1. Germline assignment: CDR1 SGHRS and CDR2 YFSETQ. Losses at the gene ends were 4 bases for V and 8 bases for J; bases not matched to a gene: 5. The CDR3 has 12 amino acids. CDR3 sequence reads: CASSGTDREAFF. CDR3 sequence (DNA): TGCGCCAGCAGCGGGACGGACAGGGAAGCTTTCTTT.

As to this clonotype: No conserved phenylalanine or tryptophan ends this CDR3, so it is likely a read error. The chain carries TRBV4-2 and TRBJ2-3; D ambiguous. V lost 4 bases and J 2 bases, leaving 10 bases between the germline ends. The CDR3 is 14 residues long. The V gene's germline CDR1 is LGHNA and CDR2 YNFKEQ. The CDR3 bases are TGTGCCAGCAGCCCGGATCCTTACACAGATACGCAGTATTCT. Its protein product is CASSPDPYTDTQYS.

This clonotype was picked up a small number of times. The J gene is TRBJ2-1, the V gene TRBV19; 9 bases align to TRBD1. The CDR3 contains 16 residues. Germline V gene lookup returns CDR1 LNHDA and CDR2 SQIVND (reference sequence). The trim removed 4 bases at V and 6 bases at J, leaving 10 bases unmatched. The CDR3 protein is CASSTRGQGKGNEQFF. The DNA of the CDR3 is TGTGCCAGTAGTACACGGGGACAGGGAAAGGGCAATGAGCAGTTCTTC.

The CDR3 DNA reads TGTGCCAGCAGTCCCCGGGGTGCGGCGAAAACTGAAGCTTTCTTT. Translation: CASSPRGAAKTEAFF. This chain links TRBV12-3 or TRBV12-4 with TRBJ1-1; D not resolved. The CDR3 contains 15 residues. V was cut by 5 bases and J by 5 bases, with 18 bases left in between.

The rearrangement links TRBV5-1 to TRBJ1-2; D is possibly TRBD1 (5 bases). Trimming left V 7 bases short and J 7 bases short, with 23 bases between. The CDR3 contains 15 residues. Germline values: CDR1 SGHRS, CDR2 YFSETQ. The CDR3 loop reads CASSPSATQGAGYTF. As DNA, the CDR3 is TGCGCCAGCTCCCCCTCGGCAACCCAGGGAGCTGGCTACACCTTC. The variable domain in full, with the rest retrieved from reference TRBV5-1 and TRBJ1-2, is KAGVTQTPRYLIKTRGQQVTLSCSPISGHRSVSWYQQTPGQGLQFLFEYFSETQRNKGNFPGRFSGRQFSNSRSEMNVSTLELGDSALYLCASSPSATQGAGYTFGSGTRLTVV.

V gene TRBV30 combines with J gene TRBJ2-7, with TRBD1 as a possible D gene (6 bases). This CDR3 region has 15 residues. Germline CDR1 and CDR2: GTSNPN and SVGIG (reference sequence). Trimming left V 5 bases short and J 2 bases short, with 19 bases between. The DNA for the CDR3 is TGTGCCTGGGGGGGTATGGACAGTACCCCCTACGAGCAGTACTTC. Amino acids: CAWGGMDSTPYEQYF.